This is a list of T cell receptor beta chains from one sample in a study of OX40 agonist ivuxolimab in advanced cancers. The method was immunoSEQ multiplex PCR; TCRdb's version includes in-frame clones alone and lacks a portion of them. The profile shows under 45,000 clones, 81% of them singletons. Sequenced here: CD4+ or CD8+ T cells sorted from blood, sampled in a trial of the OX40 agonist ivuxolimab. Every receptor here comes from an adult with an advanced solid tumor such as melanoma, head and neck, liver or kidney cancer. The CDR3 runs from the conserved cysteine through the conserved F or W. The D gene is left open where the match is weak. Size values are once, few and many counts, or a class for expanded clones, and some rows have none.

J | D | V | size | DNA | CDR3
TRBJ2-1 | TRBD1 | TRBV5-1 | - | TGCGCCAGCAGCCCCGCCGGGACAGGGGGCGCGTACAATGAGCAGTTCTTC | CASSPAGTGGAYNEQFF
TRBJ2-3 | TRBD2 | TRBV10-1 | - | TGCGCCAGCAGTCCGGCGGGAGGGGATACGCAGTATTTT | CASSPAGGDTQYF
TRBJ2-7 | TRBD1 | TRBV9 | - | TGTGCCAGCAGCGTAGGAGGGACAGGTAACTACGAGCAGTACTTC | CASSVGGTGNYEQYF
TRBJ1-5 | - | TRBV18 | - | TGTGCCAGCTCACCCGGGTCTAACAATCAGCCCCAGCATTTT | CASSPGSNNQPQHF
TRBJ1-2 | - | TRBV5-6 | - | TGTGCCAGCAGCCCGGGACCCTATGGCTACACCTTC | CASSPGPYGYTF
TRBJ2-2 | - | TRBV29-1 | once | TGCAGCGTTGCGGACACCGGGGAGCTGTTTTTT | CSVADTGELFF
TRBJ1-1 | - | TRBV11-3 | - | TGTGCCAGCAGCTCGGGGGATAACACTGAAGCTTTCTTT | CASSSGDNTEAFF
TRBJ1-1 | - | TRBV28 | few | TGTGCCAGCAGTTTGGGGGCGGTGAACACTGAAGCTTTCTTT | CASSLGAVNTEAFF
TRBJ2-1 | TRBD2 | TRBV19 | - | TGTGCCAGTAGTACCCGGCGGGGCGGGAGCTCCTACAATGAGCAGTTCTTC | CASSTRRGGSSYNEQFF
TRBJ2-2 | - | TRBV7-3 | - | TGTGCCAGCAGCATGGGACCTGTCACCGGGGAGCTGTTTTTT | CASSMGPVTGELFF
TRBJ2-7 | - | TRBV18 | - | TGTGCCAGCTCACCCTCTCCTAGTTCTTCTGGCTACGAGCAGTACTTC | CASSPSPSSSGYEQYF
TRBJ2-3 | TRBD2 | TRBV5-4 | - | TGTGCCAGCAGCTTGGGACTAGCGGGAGGGCGGAGTACGCAGTATTTT | CASSLGLAGGRSTQYF
TRBJ1-4 | - | TRBV4-1 | - | TGCGCCAGCAGCCAAGATCGGCTTCAGAATAGTGGCGAAAAACTGTTTTTT | CASSQDRLQNSGEKLFF
TRBJ2-4 | - | TRBV7-2 | - | TGTGCCAGCAGCTTAGTTCTCTTTCGGGAAAACATTCAGTACTTC | CASSLVLFRENIQYF
TRBJ2-2 | - | TRBV9 | few | TGTGCCAGCAGTCTATTAGGTTCGCACACCGGGGAGCTGTTTTTT | CASSLLGSHTGELFF